This TCR beta chain is drawn from a study of cytomegalovirus exposure and HLA in healthy donors. Study-level findings and limits: Several of the most significant clusters appeared linked to common viral pathogens, based on a later analysis.

The V end was cut by 5 bases, the J end by 2 bases, with 13 bases between. The CDR3 totals 15 residues. Germline V gives CDR1 SGHTA, CDR2 FQGNSA. PCR employed 60 Vbeta and 13 Jbeta primers. The table came from immunoSEQ multiplex PCR; TCRdb's copy has only in-frame clones and leaves some out. The sample carries approximately 81,000 clones, about 68% recorded once. A word on this clone: Its matching antigen is unknown.

The J gene is TRBJ2-1, the V gene TRBV7-2; perhaps TRBD2 as D (6 bases). Sequenced material: PBMCs. This receptor was identified in a man aged 35-49 years in good health and CMV-seropositive. The CDR3 bases are TGTGCCAGCAGCGCTAGCGAAGGGGCCTACAATGAGCAGTTCTTC. Residues: CASSASEGAYNEQFF.